A selection of T cell receptor beta chains follows, all from one sample in a study of T cells in localized non-small cell lung cancer. TCRdb keeps only in-frame clones here, not all; method: immunoSEQ multiplex PCR. The sample lists tens of thousands of clones, approximately 92% occurring once. Here the sequenced sample was peripheral blood mononuclear cells, taken before any cancer treatment. The receptor set was obtained from a woman aged 40-70 years with stage III lung adenocarcinoma. The CDR3 runs from the conserved cysteine through the conserved F or W. A D gene is named only where the DNA matches it firmly. For some rows the clone size is stated as once, few or many, or as a class when expanded; others skip it.

clone size	V gene	D gene	J gene	CDR3 DNA	CDR3 protein
once	TRBV6-6	.	TRBJ2-5	TGTGCCAGCAGTTACGGACAGAACGAGAAGACCCAGTACTTC	CASSYGQNEKTQYF
.	TRBV5-4	TRBD1	TRBJ1-4	TGTGCCAGCAGAACACAGGGGAATGAAAAACTGTTTTTT	CASRTQGNEKLFF
medium-sized	TRBV4-3	.	TRBJ1-3	TGCGCCAGCAGCCAAGATGGGCAGGCCCAGTACACCCTATATTTT	CASSQDGQAQYTLYF
.	TRBV7-2	.	TRBJ1-1	TGTGCCAGCAGCCGAGGACAGCTCATGAACACTGAAGCTTTCTTT	CASSRGQLMNTEAFF
.	TRBV5-1	.	TRBJ1-1	TGCGCCAGCAGCTATACAGGAATGAACACTGAAGCTTTCTTT	CASSYTGMNTEAFF
.	TRBV21-1	.	TRBJ2-5	TGTGCCAGCAGCGTGCAGGAGAGCCCCGAGGGGACCCAGTACTTC	CASSVQESPEGTQYF
.	TRBV6-5	.	TRBJ2-3	TGTGCCAGCAGTTACTCCGGGGGTACGCAGTATTTT	CASSYSGGTQYF
.	TRBV7-9	.	TRBJ1-1	TGTGGCAGCAGCTTAGGTTCGGGTATAGGCACTGAAGCTTTCTTT	CGSSLGSGIGTEAFF
.	TRBV7-9	.	TRBJ2-7	TGTGCCAGCAGCTTAAGCGGAGTCCAGTACGAGCAGTACTTC	CASSLSGVQYEQYF
.	TRBV11-2	.	TRBJ2-1	TGTGCCAGCAGTCCCCGGGACGGCCACTACAATGAGCAGTTCTTC	CASSPRDGHYNEQFF
.	TRBV6-6	.	TRBJ2-3	TGTGCCAGCTGTAGACGACTCACAGATACGCAGTATTTT	CASCRRLTDTQYF
.	TRBV28	TRBD2	TRBJ2-1	TGTGCCAGCAGTTTTCTAGCGGGAGCGGATGAGCAGTTCTTC	CASSFLAGADEQFF
.	TRBV7-9	TRBD1	TRBJ1-1	TGTGCCAGCAGCAAACAGGGGGGCACTGAAGCTTTCTTT	CASSKQGGTEAFF
once	TRBV7-9	.	TRBJ2-1	TGTGCCAGCAGCCTTAGCGGAAACAATGAGCAGTTCTTC	CASSLSGNNEQFF
.	TRBV7-9	.	TRBJ1-1	TGTGCCAGCAGCTTCACGGCTCTGAACACTGAAGCTTTCTTT	CASSFTALNTEAFF
.	TRBV11-2	.	TRBJ1-4	TGTGCCAGCAGCGTAAGACAAGGCCTTGATGAAAAACTGTTTTTT	CASSVRQGLDEKLFF